This T cell receptor beta chain was profiled in a study of beta chain features in type 1 diabetes (dated by TCRdb to between 2017 and 2018). Some background on the complete study: Mean age, gender distribution, total cell number and subset yield were not different between patients and healthy donors. A total of under 120,000,000 sorted cells were examined across all samples, and RNA yield correlated strongly with the number of cells per subset. In the study, recently diagnosed type 1 diabetes patients and matched healthy donors were compared on the TCRB repertoires of their sorted circulating CD4+ T cell subsets. Whereas all 30 or so donors provided naive and central memory subsets, regulatory and stem cell-like memory subsets were isolated from just 8 patients and roughly 8 healthy donors.

Each donor gave one peripheral blood draw, around 100 mL on average, collected into heparinised tubes. A BD FACSAria II was used to sort naive, central memory, regulatory and stem cell-like memory CD4+ T cells with a panel that included CD45RO, CCR7, CD25, CD127, CD95 and CD27. All sorted populations exceeded 98% purity. Right away, PBMCs were isolated by Lymphoprep density gradient centrifugation and were stained directly, with no culture step. To minimize batch effects, samples were stained and sorted in pairs, one healthy donor with one patient per experiment. Study-wide conclusions, independent of this receptor: In all four CD4+ subsets, TCRB CDR3 length was moderately but significantly shorter in type 1 diabetes patients. Because cDNA was sequenced instead of genomic DNA, highly expressing activated cells could be over-represented, though the groups showed no difference in activation or CD3 levels. PCR might favor shorter templates, but patient and control samples were amplified and corrected together, so any skew would affect both groups equally. Because small numbers of individuals were included in the HLA sub-analyses, any influence of HLA type on TCRB rearrangement was left unresolved. Patients with type 1 diabetes made fewer insertions and deleted more nucleotides at VDJ recombination sites, implying thymic rearrangement abnormalities. Naive, central memory and regulatory TCRB repertoires appeared to be more alike among patients than among healthy donors.

In its sample, this clone was seen a few times. No antigen is known for it. No clone much larger than this one lies a single base away; base qualities are absent. All of the isolated RNA was reverse transcribed with the High Capacity cDNA Reverse Transcription Kit, so expressed TCRB transcripts were sequenced. Deep immunoSEQ sequencing was applied to naive, central memory and regulatory T cell samples, giving an average of roughly 3.5 million total reads per sample. Sorted cells were lysed in RLT buffer and RNA was extracted with DNase-treated RNeasy Micro or Mini kits, depending on cell number. Each cell subset was processed separately to prevent cross-contamination, with patient and healthy donor samples processed together. TCRB sequences were amplified from cDNA with the immunoSEQ multiplex PCR, producing 87-bp fragments spanning the CDR3 region. Sequencing of the amplicons was performed on the Illumina HiSeq platform. Per the source publication's procedure: Synthetic template baselines were used to correct PCR bias computationally, reads within Hamming distance 2 were collapsed, and singletons that could not be merged were discarded. Reads were aligned against IMGT so that V, D and J genes, CDR3 length and insertions or deletions at six rearrangement sites could be assigned. Within each subset, clonotype counts were normalized to the number of sorted cells before true diversity and Gini coefficients were calculated with the tcR R package. The overlap coefficient, calculated on TCRB nucleotide sequences, was used to measure repertoire sharing. As a proxy for the pre-selection repertoire, out-of-frame TCRB sequences from naive cells were analyzed. TCRdb re-hosts the immuneACCESS table, in-frame sequences only. Its copies lack some clones; in the studies checked, an unresolved V gene accounts for under half of them, and the cause for the rest is not known. V and J calls and clone size are those listed in that table; D and trimming were worked out from the DNA. Within this sample are 200,000 to 250,000 clones, with roughly 15% of them counted one time only. The biggest ten clones account for more than 0.025% of the sample.

This clonotype was obtained from a woman aged 40 to 55 in good health. Sequenced sample: naive CD4+ T cells from blood. The sample's cell subset or site label, decoded: true naive CD4+ T cells.

The CDR3 protein is CASSQDTATGLIYGYTF. The nucleotides are TGTGCCAGCAGCCAAGACACGGCGACAGGTTTAATCTATGGCTACACCTTC. This chain is built from TRBV14 and TRBJ1-2, with a weak D call of TRBD1 (6 bases match). There are 17 amino acids in the CDR3, from cysteine to phenylalanine inclusive. The only DNA kept is the CDR3, 51 bases in frame from the first base. The germline V gene specifies SGHDN as CDR1 and FVKESK as CDR2. The V and J ends are trimmed by 0 bases and 4 bases, leaving 18 bases between them.